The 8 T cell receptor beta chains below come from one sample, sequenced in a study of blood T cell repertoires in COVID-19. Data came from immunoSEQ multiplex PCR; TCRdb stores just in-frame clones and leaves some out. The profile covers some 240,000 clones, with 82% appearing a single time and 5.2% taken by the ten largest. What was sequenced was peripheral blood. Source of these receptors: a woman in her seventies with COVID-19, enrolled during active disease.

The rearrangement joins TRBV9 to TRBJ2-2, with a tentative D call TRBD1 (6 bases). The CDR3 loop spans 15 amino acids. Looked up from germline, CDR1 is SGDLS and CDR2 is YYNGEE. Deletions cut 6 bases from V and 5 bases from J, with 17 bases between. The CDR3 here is CASTGGQFVTGELFF. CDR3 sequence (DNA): TGTGCCAGCACGGGCGGACAGTTCGTTACCGGGGAGCTGTTTTTT.

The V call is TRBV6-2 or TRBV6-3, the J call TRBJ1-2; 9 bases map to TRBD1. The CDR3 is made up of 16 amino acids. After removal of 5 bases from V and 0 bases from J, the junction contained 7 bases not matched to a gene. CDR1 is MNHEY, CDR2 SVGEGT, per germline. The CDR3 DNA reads TGTGCCAGCAGTCAGACGGACAGGGGAACTAACTATGGCTACACCTTC. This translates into CASSQTDRGTNYGYTF.

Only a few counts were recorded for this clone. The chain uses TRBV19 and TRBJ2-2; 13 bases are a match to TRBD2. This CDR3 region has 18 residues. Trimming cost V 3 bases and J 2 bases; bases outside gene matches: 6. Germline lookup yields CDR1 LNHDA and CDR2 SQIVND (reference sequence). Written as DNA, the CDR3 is TGTGCCAGTAGTATGAGGACTAGCGGGAGCCTAAACACCGGGGAGCTGTTTTTT. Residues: CASSMRTSGSLNTGELFF. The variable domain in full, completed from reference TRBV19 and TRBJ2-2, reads DGGITQSPKYLFRKEGQNVTLSCEQNLNHDAMYWYRQDPGQGLRLIYYSQIVNDFQKGDIAEGYSVSREKKESFPLTVTSAQKNPTAFYLCASSMRTSGSLNTGELFFGEGSRLTVL.

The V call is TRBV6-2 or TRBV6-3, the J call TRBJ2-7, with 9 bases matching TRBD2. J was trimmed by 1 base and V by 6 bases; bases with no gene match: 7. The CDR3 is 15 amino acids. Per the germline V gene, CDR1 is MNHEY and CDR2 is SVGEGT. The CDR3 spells CASSTPGLASYEQYF. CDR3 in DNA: TGTGCCAGCAGCACACCGGGACTAGCATCCTACGAGCAGTACTTC.

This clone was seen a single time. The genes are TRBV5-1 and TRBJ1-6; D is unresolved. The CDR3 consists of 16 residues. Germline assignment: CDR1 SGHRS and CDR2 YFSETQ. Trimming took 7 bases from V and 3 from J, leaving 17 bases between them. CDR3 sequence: CASSLSGSFYNSPLHF. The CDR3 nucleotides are TGCGCCAGCTCCTTGTCAGGCTCGTTCTATAATTCACCCCTCCACTTT.

CDR3 DNA sequence: TGTGCCGGTTCTAGGGGTGCCGCCGGGGAGCTGTTTTTT. Amino acid sequence: CAGSRGAAGELFF. The genes are TRBV7-9 and TRBJ2-2; a possible D gene is TRBD1 (5 bases). V was trimmed by 11 bases and J by 6 bases, leaving 16 bases between them. The CDR3 has 13 amino acids. Germline V gene data show CDR1 as SEHNR and CDR2 as FQNEAQ (reference sequence). Full variable domain (remainder filled in from reference TRBV7-9 and TRBJ2-2): DTGVSQNPRHKITKRGQNVTFRCDPISEHNRLYWYRQTLGQGPEFLTYFQNEAQLEKSRLLSDRFSAERPKGSFSTLEIQRTEQGDSAMYLCAGSRGAAGELFFGEGSRLTVL.

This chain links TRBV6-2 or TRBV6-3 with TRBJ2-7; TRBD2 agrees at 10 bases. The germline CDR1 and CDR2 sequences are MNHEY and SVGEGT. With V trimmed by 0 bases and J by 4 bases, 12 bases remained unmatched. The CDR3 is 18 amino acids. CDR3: CASSYSLAGKDWVYEQYF. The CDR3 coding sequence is TGTGCCAGCAGTTACTCACTAGCGGGGAAGGATTGGGTTTACGAGCAGTACTTC.

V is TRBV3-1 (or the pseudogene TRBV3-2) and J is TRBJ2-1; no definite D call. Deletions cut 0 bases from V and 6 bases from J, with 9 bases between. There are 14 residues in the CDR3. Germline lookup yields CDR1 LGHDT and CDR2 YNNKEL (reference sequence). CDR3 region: CASSQDYSRNEQFF. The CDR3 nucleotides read TGTGCCAGCAGCCAAGACTATTCACGCAATGAGCAGTTCTTC.